The 20 T cell receptor beta chains listed next were all sequenced from one sample in a study of cytomegalovirus exposure and HLA in healthy donors (dated 2017 in TCRdb). The method was the immunoSEQ multiplex PCR assay. The multiplex PCR relied on a mix of 60 forward primers for TCR Vbeta segments and 13 reverse primers for TCR Jbeta segments. TCRdb's version of the immuneACCESS table is confined to in-frame rearrangements and falls short of the full clone set. An unresolved V gene accounts for under half of the shortfall where checked; the remainder is of unknown origin. The sample records over 150,000 clones, approximately 80% of which are singletons. The top ten hold about 2.4% of the sample. Material for sequencing was PBMCs. The receptor set was obtained from a woman aged 40 to 50 in good health and CMV-seropositive.

This sequence joins TRBV7-9 and TRBJ2-7; possibly TRBD1 for D (6 bases). The CDR3 runs to 15 residues. In germline, CDR1 is SEHNR, CDR2 FQNEAQ (reference sequence). V was cut by 0 bases and J by 6 bases, with 15 bases left in between. CDR3 residues: CASSLAGRGDSEQYF. CDR3 DNA: TGTGCCAGCAGCTTAGCGGGCAGGGGCGATTCCGAGCAGTACTTC.

The chain couples TRBV28 to TRBJ2-5; D perhaps matches TRBD1 (6 bases). Germline assignment: CDR1 MDHEN and CDR2 SYDVKM. The CDR3 consists of 13 residues. V was pared by 5 bases and J by 5 bases, with 12 bases between. CDR3 in amino acids: CASSLSGAETQYF. CDR3 bases: TGTGCCAGCAGTCTTTCAGGGGCGGAGACCCAGTACTTC.

The J gene is TRBJ1-4, the V gene TRBV6-5; no clear D. The CDR3 runs 13 residues. The germline V gene encodes CDR1 MNHEY and CDR2 SVGAGI. Trimming shortened V by 6 bases and J by 8 bases, and 13 bases separated the two germline ends. The CDR3 DNA reads TGTGCCAGCAGACCCGAGCTTGCCGAAAAACTGTTTTTT. Translated: CASRPELAEKLFF.

In this sample, this clone turned up a few times. The chain recombines TRBV7-2 with TRBJ2-3; D might be TRBD2 (7 bases). The CDR3 is 17 residues long. Germline-derived CDR1 and CDR2 are SGHTA and FQGNSA. V was shortened by 0 bases and J by 5 bases, with 18 bases between the two germline ends. The DNA for the CDR3 is TGTGCCAGCAGCTTAGCCCCCGGGGGCGGGAGAGGAGATACGCAGTATTTT. Its translation is CASSLAPGGGRGDTQYF.

The chain has TRBV13 and TRBJ2-2, with no clear D. V lost 5 bases and J lost 7, with 17 bases in between. CDR3 size: 15 residues. CDR1 PRHDT and CDR2 FYEKMQ come from the germline V gene (reference sequence). The CDR3 nucleotides read TGTGCCAGCAGCCCTCGCGACTTAGTTTACGGGGAGCTGTTTTTT. It yields the protein CASSPRDLVYGELFF.

This chain links TRBV11-3 with TRBJ1-1, with D possibly TRBD1 on 5 matching bases. Germline values: CDR1 SGHNT, CDR2 YENEEA. V lost 0 bases and J lost 8, with 10 bases in between. The CDR3 covers 13 residues. The CDR3 loop is CASSLDQEGEAFF. The CDR3, as DNA: TGTGCCAGCAGCTTAGATCAGGAGGGGGAAGCTTTCTTT.

The chain combines TRBV14 with TRBJ2-7; a weak D match, TRBD1 (5 bases). Germline assignment: CDR1 SGHDN and CDR2 FVKESK. Trimming removed 2 bases at V and 2 bases at J, with 10 bases between. CDR3 length equals 14 residues. Here the CDR3 DNA reads TGTGCCAGCAGCCAACGACAGCGACCCTACGAGCAGTACTTC. Translating gives CASSQRQRPYEQYF.

V gene TRBV5-1 combines with J gene TRBJ2-1; the match to TRBD2 covers 12 bases. The germline V gene has CDR1 SGHRS and CDR2 YFSETQ. This CDR3 spans 15 amino acids. Trimming removed 6 bases from V and 8 bases from J; junction bases left unmatched: 9. CDR3 sequence (DNA): TGCGCCAGCACAAATCTAGCGGGGGGGCCCCATGAGCAGTTCTTC. This gives the protein CASTNLAGGPHEQFF.

The V gene is TRBV6-5, the J gene TRBJ2-5, with D maybe TRBD1 (7 bases). Looked up from germline, CDR1 is MNHEY and CDR2 is SVGAGI. The CDR3 contains 14 residues. V gave up 5 bases and J gave up 4 bases, with 14 bases separating them. The CDR3 nucleotides are TGTGCCAGCAGTCTCCAGGGGGGTGGAGAGACCCAGTACTTC. Encoded protein: CASSLQGGGETQYF.

The rearrangement uses TRBV9 and TRBJ1-3; D not certain. This CDR3 comprises 16 residues. Between the trimmed V and J ends, which lost 0 bases and 1 base, there was a span of 11 bases. From germline, CDR1 is SGDLS and CDR2 YYNGEE. CDR3 sequence reads: CASSVDYGDSGNTIYF. CDR3 nucleotide sequence: TGTGCCAGCAGCGTAGATTACGGGGATTCTGGAAACACCATATATTTT. The full variable domain, rest sourced from reference TRBV9 and TRBJ1-3, is DSGVTQTPKHLITATGQRVTLRCSPRSGDLSVYWYQQSLDQGLQFLIQYYNGEERAKGNILERFSAQQFPDLHSELNLSSLELGDSALYFCASSVDYGDSGNTIYFGEGSWLTVV.

CDR3 bases: TGTGCCAGCAGCTTACCAGGGTTCTCTGGGGCCAACGTCCTGACTTTC. As protein: CASSLPGFSGANVLTF. The rearrangement uses TRBV7-9 and TRBJ2-6, with D possibly matching TRBD1 (5 bases). The ends were cut back, 2 bases at V and 0 bases at J, with 8 bases in the middle. CDR3 size: 16 residues. Germline V CDR1 and CDR2: SEHNR, FQNEAQ (reference sequence).

This sequence joins TRBV9 and TRBJ2-5; 10 nucleotides align to TRBD2. The CDR3 length is 16 residues. Germline-derived CDR1 and CDR2 are SGDLS and YYNGEE. The V segment lost 0 bases and the J segment 4 bases; nucleotides outside the gene matches: 6. The CDR3 region has the DNA TGTGCCAGCAGCGTAGGAGCGGGGGGGCCAGTAGAGACCCAGTACTTC. It yields the protein CASSVGAGGPVETQYF.

CDR3 in amino acids: CASSLGEIYGEQFF. CDR3 nucleotide sequence: TGCGCCAGCAGCTTGGGCGAAATATATGGTGAGCAGTTCTTC. The rearrangement joins TRBV5-1 to TRBJ2-1; unclear D gene. Trimming took off 0 bases at V and 9 bases at J, with 13 bases between the two ends. CDR1 and CDR2 (germline): SGHRS, YFSETQ. This CDR3 has 14 residues.

This clone turned up a few times. The rearrangement links TRBV5-1 to TRBJ2-5; D might be TRBD2 (6 bases). The CDR3 runs 13 residues. Deletions cut 4 bases from V and 1 base from J, with 8 bases between. Germline V gives CDR1 SGHRS, CDR2 YFSETQ. In DNA, the CDR3 is TGCGCCAGCAGCCCGGGACTCCAAGAGACCCAGTACTTC. Amino acid sequence: CASSPGLQETQYF.

The chain carries TRBV10-1 and TRBJ2-2; tentatively, D is TRBD1 (5 bases). Germline V lookup: CDR1 WNHNN, CDR2 SYGVQD (reference sequence). CDR3 size: 13 residues. Trimming cost V 7 bases and J 1 base, with 7 bases left between them. DNA of the CDR3: TGCGCCAGCACTCAGGGGAACACCGGGGAGCTGTTTTTT. Translated, it gives CASTQGNTGELFF.

The chain recombines TRBV7-9 with TRBJ2-5; 9 bases match TRBD2. Per the germline V gene, CDR1 is SEHNR and CDR2 is FQNEAQ (reference sequence). CDR3 size: 15 residues. The trim removed 6 bases at V and 4 bases at J, leaving 9 bases unmatched. The CDR3 DNA is TGTGCCAGCAGTTCTCAGCGGGGGGAGAGAGAGACCCAGTACTTC. Its translation is CASSSQRGERETQYF.

The chain is built from TRBV5-4 and TRBJ1-1; 9 nucleotides match TRBD1. Per the germline V gene, CDR1 is SGHNT and CDR2 is YYREEE (reference sequence). The CDR3 sequence is 14 residues long. Losses at the gene ends were 4 bases for V and 1 base for J; bases not matched to a gene: 2. The CDR3 sequence is CASSKGQGNTEAFF. The CDR3 DNA sequence: TGTGCCAGCAGCAAGGGACAGGGGAACACTGAAGCTTTCTTT.

The V gene is TRBV5-5, the J gene TRBJ1-1, with D perhaps matching TRBD1 (6 bases). The V gene lost 4 bases and the J gene lost 3 bases, with 10 bases spanning the gap. This CDR3 has 13 amino acids. Germline values: CDR1 SGHKS, CDR2 YYEKEE (reference sequence). The CDR3 DNA reads TGTGCCAGCAGCGGACAGCCGGACACTGAAGCTTTCTTT. Amino acid sequence: CASSGQPDTEAFF.

This chain connects TRBV7-2 to TRBJ1-2; TRBD1 agrees at 9 bases. Per the germline V gene, CDR1 is SGHTA and CDR2 is FQGNSA. The CDR3 totals 14 residues. Trimming at V came to 1 base and at J to 4 bases, leaving 1 base not matched to a gene. The CDR3 DNA reads as TGTGCCAGCAGCTTAGGACAGGGGGGCTATGGCTACACCTTC. Its protein is CASSLGQGGYGYTF.

Here the CDR3 DNA reads TGTGCCAGCAGTTACTCGAGGGGGACCTACGAGCAGTACTTC. It specifies CASSYSRGTYEQYF. This sequence joins TRBV6-5 and TRBJ2-7; possibly TRBD1 for D (6 bases). CDR1 is MNHEY and CDR2 is SVGAGI in the germline V gene. CDR3 size: 14 residues. Trimming shortened V by 0 bases and J by 2 bases, and 8 bases separated the two germline ends.